Listed below are T cell receptor beta chains from one sample, sequenced in a study of cytomegalovirus exposure and HLA in healthy donors. The method was immunoSEQ multiplex PCR; TCRdb's version includes in-frame clones alone and lacks a portion of them. This sample yields approximately 190,000 clones, of which roughly 73% are seen a single time; around 1.9% belongs to the top ten. Material for sequencing was PBMCs. These receptors all come from a woman in her twenties or thirties in good health and CMV-seronegative. Each CDR3 is given with its conserved first and last residue. D genes are given only for firm matches. Size is stated for part of the rows, as once, few or many counts, or as a class when the clone is expanded.

clone_size d_call j_call v_call cdr3_nt cdr3_aa
. . TRBJ2-7 TRBV19 TGTGCCAGTACCGCCAGGGGCAACTCCTACGAGCAGTACTTC CASTARGNSYEQYF
. TRBD1 TRBJ1-2 TRBV7-2 TGTGCCAGCAGCTTAGTAACAGGGGATAGGTATGGCTACACCTTC CASSLVTGDRYGYTF
. . TRBJ2-2 TRBV7-9 TGTGCCAGCAGCACAGGGTGGTGGACCGGGGAGCTGTTTTTT CASSTGWWTGELFF
. TRBD2 TRBJ2-2 TRBV6-5 TGTGCCAGCAGTTACTCGACTAGCGGGTTCGGGGAGCTGTTTTTT CASSYSTSGFGELFF
. TRBD1 TRBJ1-1 TRBV5-1 TGCGCCAGCAGCTTGGCAGGGGGAAACACTGAAGCTTTCTTT CASSLAGGNTEAFF
few . TRBJ2-1 TRBV27 TGTGCCAGCAGTCCCGAGACTAGCTCCTACAATGAGCAGTTCTTC CASSPETSSYNEQFF
. . TRBJ1-1 TRBV21-1 TGTGCCAGCAGCAAGTGGAGCTTTTCAACTGAAGCTTTCTTT CASSKWSFSTEAFF
. TRBD2 TRBJ2-1 TRBV29-1 TGCAGCGTTGAAAGGGGGACTAGCGGGGTTTACAATGAGCAGTTCTTC CSVERGTSGVYNEQFF
. TRBD2 TRBJ2-1 TRBV7-6 TGTGCCAGCAGCTTCGGGACTAGTCGATTGGAATATGAGCAGTTCTTC CASSFGTSRLEYEQFF
. TRBD1 TRBJ1-4 TRBV19 TGTGCCAGTAGTATAGCTACCGACAGGGTGGGCGAAAAACTGTTTTTT CASSIATDRVGEKLFF
few . TRBJ2-3 TRBV2 TGTGCCAGCAAAGCGGGGGTTAAGGGGGCCTTTTCTACGCAGTATTTT CASKAGVKGAFSTQYF
. . TRBJ1-2 TRBV2 TGTGCCAGCCCGGGGAATTTAGCTAACTATGGCTACACCTTC CASPGNLANYGYTF
. TRBD1 TRBJ1-3 TRBV7-2 TGTGCCAGCAGCCTACAGACAGGGGGGAAAAACACCATATATTTT CASSLQTGGKNTIYF
few TRBD1 TRBJ2-1 TRBV6-1 TGTGCCAGCAGCGACCTCGACAGGGTCCCTTGGTTCTTC CASSDLDRVPWFF
. . TRBJ2-1 TRBV9 TGTGCCAGCAGCTCCCATAGCTGGAGCTCCTACAATGAGCAGTTCTTC CASSSHSWSSYNEQFF
. . TRBJ2-7 TRBV27 TGTGCCAGCAGTTTTGACAGCTACGAGCAGTACTTC CASSFDSYEQYF
. TRBD2 TRBJ2-4 TRBV2 TGTGCCAGCGATAGCGGGGTCGGCAAAAACATTCAGTACTTC CASDSGVGKNIQYF
. TRBD2 TRBJ2-1 TRBV5-1 TGCGCCAGCAGCTTGGGGGGTGGTAGCGGGGCCTACAATGAGCAGTTCTTC CASSLGGGSGAYNEQFF
few . TRBJ2-2 TRBV25-1 TGTGCCAGCAGGCCCCTGACAGGCCTGAACACCGGGGAGCTGTTTTTT CASRPLTGLNTGELFF
. . TRBJ2-1 TRBV5-1 TGCGCCAGCAGCCCGGCCTTGGCTGGAGGGCCTCATGAGCAGTTCTTC CASSPALAGGPHEQFF
. TRBD1 TRBJ1-6 TRBV9 TGTGCCAGCAGCGAAGGGGACAGGGGCTCCTATAATTCACCCCTCCACTTT CASSEGDRGSYNSPLHF
. . TRBJ1-1 TRBV10-2 TGCGCCAGCAGTGAGTCAGTTTACTACCCTGGGGAAGCTTTCTTT CASSESVYYPGEAFF
. . TRBJ1-1 TRBV19 TGCGCCAGTAGTTTCGGTGTATGGAACACTGAAGCTTTCTTT CASSFGVWNTEAFF
. . TRBJ1-1 TRBV2 TGTGCCAGCAGTGTGGGCAAAAGGAGGAATGCTTTCTTT CASSVGKRRNAFF
. . TRBJ1-1 TRBV5-4 TGTGCCAGCAGCCGAGATGTGAACACTGAAGCTTTCTTT CASSRDVNTEAFF
few TRBD2 TRBJ2-1 TRBV7-2 TGTGCCAGCAGCTTAGCGCGTTTAGCGGGAGCCTCCTACAATGAGCAGTTCTTC CASSLARLAGASYNEQFF
once TRBD1 TRBJ2-7 TRBV7-9 TGTGCCAGCAGCTCCCGGGACAGGGACTACGAGCAGTACTTC CASSSRDRDYEQYF
. . TRBJ2-7 TRBV14 TGTGCCAGCAGCCAAGTTAGCAGTTACTACGAGCAGTACTTC CASSQVSSYYEQYF
few . TRBJ2-6 TRBV4-3 TGCGCCAGCAGCCCGACCCCTAGATCTGGGGCCAACGTCCTGACTTTC CASSPTPRSGANVLTF
. . TRBJ1-4 TRBV5-1 TGCGCCAGCAGCTTGGTATCGGGATGGGCTAATGAAAAACTGTTTTTT CASSLVSGWANEKLFF
. . TRBJ2-1 TRBV10-2 TGCGCCACCTATTTCAGGGATCACAATGAGCAGTTCTTC CATYFRDHNEQFF